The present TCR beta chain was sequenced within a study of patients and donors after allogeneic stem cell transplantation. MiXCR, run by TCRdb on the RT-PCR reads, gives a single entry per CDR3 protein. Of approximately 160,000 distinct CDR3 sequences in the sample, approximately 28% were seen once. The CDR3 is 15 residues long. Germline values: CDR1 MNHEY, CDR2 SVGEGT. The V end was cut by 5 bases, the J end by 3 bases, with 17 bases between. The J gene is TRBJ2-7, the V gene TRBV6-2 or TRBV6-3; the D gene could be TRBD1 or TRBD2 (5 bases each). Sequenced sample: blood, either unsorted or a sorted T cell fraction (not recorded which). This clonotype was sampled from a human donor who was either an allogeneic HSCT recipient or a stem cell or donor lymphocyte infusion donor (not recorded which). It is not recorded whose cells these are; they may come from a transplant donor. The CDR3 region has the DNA TGTGCCAGCAGTCCCGGGGACCTTAGCCACTACGAGCAGTACTTC. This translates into CASSPGDLSHYEQYF.